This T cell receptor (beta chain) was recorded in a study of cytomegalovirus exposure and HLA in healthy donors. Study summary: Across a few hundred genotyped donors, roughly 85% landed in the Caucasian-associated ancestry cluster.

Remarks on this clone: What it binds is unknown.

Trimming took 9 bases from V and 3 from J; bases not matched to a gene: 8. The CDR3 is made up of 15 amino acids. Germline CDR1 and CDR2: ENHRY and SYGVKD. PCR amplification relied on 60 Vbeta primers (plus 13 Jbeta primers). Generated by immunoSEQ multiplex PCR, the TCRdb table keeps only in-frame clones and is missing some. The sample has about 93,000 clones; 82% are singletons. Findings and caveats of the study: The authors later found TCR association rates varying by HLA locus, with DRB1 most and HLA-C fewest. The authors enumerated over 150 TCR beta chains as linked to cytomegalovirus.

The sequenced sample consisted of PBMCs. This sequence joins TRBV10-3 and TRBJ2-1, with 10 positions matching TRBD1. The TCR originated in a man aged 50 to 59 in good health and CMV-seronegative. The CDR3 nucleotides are TGTGCCATGTCCACTCGGGACAGGGGCTACAATGAGCAGTTCTTC. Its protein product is CAMSTRDRGYNEQFF.